The 13 T cell receptor beta chains presented below share a single source sample, sequenced in a study of blood T cell repertoires in COVID-19. The repertoire was sequenced with immunoSEQ multiplex PCR; TCRdb's copy has only in-frame clones and lacks some. The sample holds some 80,000 clones, about 90% seen once. Material for sequencing was peripheral blood. These receptors were collected from a human donor in a cohort sampled during active COVID-19.

This chain uses TRBV19 with TRBJ2-1; D may be TRBD2 (5 bases). The V end was cut by 3 bases, the J end by 0 bases, with 9 bases between. CDR3 size: 15 residues. Per germline, CDR1 LNHDA and CDR2 SQIVND (reference sequence). CDR3 residues: CASSIAGSSYNEQFF. CDR3 DNA sequence: TGTGCCAGTAGTATTGCGGGCTCCTCCTACAATGAGCAGTTCTTC.

On this clone itself: Compared with germline, one end of the junction differs, possibly owing to a read error. The chain recombines TRBV28 with TRBJ2-7; D perhaps matches TRBD2 (6 bases). This CDR3 region has 10 residues. CDR1 MDHEN and CDR2 SYDVKM come from the germline V gene. CDR3 coding DNA: TGTGCCAGCAGTCGCGGGATTCAGAACTTC. Its translation is CASSRGIQNF. The variable domain in full, completed from reference TRBV28 and TRBJ2-7, reads DVKVTQSSRYLVKRTGEKVFLECVQDMDHENMFWYRQDPGLGLRLIYFSYDVKMKEKGDIPEGYSVSREKKERFSLILESASTNQTSMYLCASSRGIQNFGPGTRLTVT.

The sample holds one count of this clone. The chain is built from TRBV5-6 and TRBJ2-7; D is possibly TRBD1 (5 bases). With 5 bases removed from V and 2 bases from J, the gap between germline ends came to 17 bases. CDR1 is SGHDT, CDR2 YYEEEE, per germline. The CDR3 consists of 15 residues. In nucleotides, the CDR3 is TGTGCCAGCAGTTCGACAGTGGGGTTAGCCTACGAGCAGTACTTC. The encoded protein is CASSSTVGLAYEQYF. Together with reference TRBV5-6 and TRBJ2-7, the CDR3 gives the full variable domain: DAGVTQSPTHLIKTRGQQVTLRCSPKSGHDTVSWYQQALGQGPQFIFQYYEEEERQRGNFPDRFSGHQFPNYSSELNVNALLLGDSALYLCASSSTVGLAYEQYFGPGTRLTVT.

The chain is built from TRBV6-1 and TRBJ2-7, with TRBD2 identical over 8 bases. The CDR3 consists of 15 residues. Germline V gene data show CDR1 as MNHNS and CDR2 as SASEGT. The J segment lost 0 bases and the V segment lost 3 bases, leaving 4 bases of the junction unmatched. CDR3 DNA sequence: TGTGCCAGCAGTGACGGGGGGGGCCACTCCTACGAGCAGTACTTC. Translated, it gives CASSDGGGHSYEQYF.

The V call is TRBV27, the J call TRBJ2-1; 9 bases align to TRBD1. Germline lookup yields CDR1 MNHEY and CDR2 SMNVEV (reference sequence). This CDR3 has 16 amino acids. J gave up 8 bases and V 5 bases, and 13 bases lay outside the gene matches. CDR3 coding DNA: TGTGCCAGCAGTCTCACCGGGACAGGGATGTTGGATGAGCAGTTCTTC. Its protein is CASSLTGTGMLDEQFF.

This chain links TRBV2 with TRBJ1-1; D is perhaps TRBD1 (5 bases). The V gene lost 5 bases and the J gene lost 5 bases, with 18 bases spanning the gap. This CDR3 has 15 residues. CDR1 is SNHLY, CDR2 FYNNEI, per germline. CDR3 region: CASSITLRGWTEAFF. The CDR3 DNA reads TGTGCCAGCAGTATTACCCTTAGGGGATGGACTGAAGCTTTCTTT.

The V gene is TRBV14, the J gene TRBJ2-7; D remains unclear. Per the germline V gene, CDR1 is SGHDN and CDR2 is FVKESK. The CDR3 extends over 14 amino acids. V lost 0 bases to trimming and J lost 0 bases, with 6 bases between them. The CDR3 DNA reads TGTGCCAGCAGCCAAGAGACATTCTCCTACGAGCAGTACTTC. It yields the protein CASSQETFSYEQYF.

This rearrangement joins TRBV19 to TRBJ1-5; TRBD1 is a possible D gene (6 bases). V lost 7 bases, J lost 6 bases, and 19 bases lay in between. CDR3 length equals 15 residues. Germline-derived CDR1 and CDR2 are LNHDA and SQIVND (reference sequence). CDR3 sequence reads: CASTPLGHDSQPQHF. DNA for the CDR3: TGTGCCAGTACCCCCTTGGGACACGATAGTCAGCCCCAGCATTTT.

The rearrangement links TRBV28 to TRBJ2-7; the match to TRBD2 covers 8 bases. The CDR3 is 16 residues long. Unmatched junction bases numbered 10, after V lost 5 bases and J lost 1 base. The germline gives CDR1 MDHEN, CDR2 SYDVKM. The CDR3 spells CASSPPRGGRSYEQYF. CDR3 nucleotides: TGTGCCAGCAGTCCGCCCCGGGGGGGGCGATCCTACGAGCAGTACTTC.

Here the CDR3 reads CASSQDRGGFNGELFF. CDR3 DNA: TGCGCCAGCAGCCAAGATCGGGGGGGCTTTAACGGGGAGCTGTTTTTT. The chain is built from TRBV4-1 and TRBJ2-2; 8 nucleotides line up with TRBD2. CDR1 MGHRA and CDR2 YSYEKL come from the germline V gene. This CDR3 comprises 16 residues. V trimming: 0 bases; J trimming: 7 bases; junction bases outside the gene matches: 7.

The chain is built from TRBV19 and TRBJ2-3; no definite D call. This CDR3 has 17 amino acids. Germline values: CDR1 LNHDA, CDR2 SQIVND (reference sequence). V was shortened by 5 bases and J by 1 base, with 19 bases between the two germline ends. The CDR3 reads CASSRRMNLLGTDTQYF. CDR3 DNA sequence: TGTGCCAGTAGTCGGCGGATGAACCTCCTAGGCACAGATACGCAGTATTTT.

CDR3 nucleotides: TGTGCCACCCGAGACTCGAACACTGAAGCTTTCTTT. It is translated as CATRDSNTEAFF. The chain links TRBV6-5 to TRBJ1-1; no definite D call. The germline V gene encodes CDR1 MNHEY and CDR2 SVGAGI. With 10 bases removed from V and 1 base from J, the gap between germline ends came to 10 bases. The CDR3 runs to 12 residues.

The rearrangement uses TRBV5-5 and TRBJ2-1; D is unclear. Germline V gene lookup returns CDR1 SGHKS and CDR2 YYEKEE (reference sequence). V gave up 6 bases and J gave up 0 bases, with 10 bases separating them. The CDR3 consists of 14 residues. CDR3 loop: CASTQTSSYNEQFF. CDR3 nucleotide sequence: TGTGCCAGCACCCAAACGAGCTCCTACAATGAGCAGTTCTTC.